This T cell receptor (beta chain) was found in a study of T cells in Graves' hyperthyroidism and ophthalmopathy. Overall study: The authors collected peripheral blood at initial diagnosis, before any treatment. General study results and limits: In the blood, most expanded thyroid clonotypes above 0.001 appeared as well.

Amplified TCR beta CDR3 regions derived from RNA transcripts. The study used the HTBI primer set for a first-round RT-PCR of the TCR CDR3. TCRdb reprocessed the multiplex PCR reads via MiXCR and lists one record per CDR3 protein. The sample has approximately 600,000 distinct CDR3 sequences; approximately 14% are singletons. At least 3 on the Clinical Activity Score was recorded for ophthalmopathy patients, who also had NOSPECS grade at least 4 and duration under 3 months. Exclusion of a patient resulted from uncontrolled infection, other autoimmune disease, pregnancy or lactation. In germline, CDR1 is MDHEN, CDR2 SYDVKM. This CDR3 has 16 residues. Trimming took 4 bases from V and 3 from J, leaving 18 bases between them. Many counts were recorded for this clonotype. Its target is not known.

The receptor's source is a woman aged 40 to 50 with Graves' ophthalmopathy. Sequencing used blood. The chain joins TRBV28 to TRBJ1-2; weak D call: TRBD1 (5 bases). CDR3 amino acids: CASSSTRVWGDYGYTF. In DNA, the CDR3 is TGTGCCAGCAGTTCCACCCGGGTGTGGGGGGACTATGGCTACACCTTC.